The 14 T cell receptor beta chains reported below all come from one sample, sequenced in a study of PD-1 blockade in classical Hodgkin lymphoma. After autologous stem cell transplantation all patients relapsed, and prior brentuximab vedotin exposure differed between cohorts. From thawed PBMCs, CD4+ T cells were purified using magnetic negative selection. Libraries were prepared by immunoSEQ multiplex PCR; TCRdb keeps only in-frame clonotypes and omits some of them. Of thousands of clones detected, approximately 71% appear once; the ten largest clones hold almost 7.5%. The sample here was CD4+ T cells from blood, taken at baseline. The receptors derive from a human donor with classical Hodgkin lymphoma.

This sequence joins TRBV5-6 and TRBJ2-1, with D possibly TRBD1 on 6 matching bases. This CDR3 spans 16 amino acids. Deletions cut 4 bases from V and 4 bases from J, with 18 bases between. Germline lookup yields CDR1 SGHDT and CDR2 YYEEEE. In DNA, the CDR3 is TGTGCCAGCAGCCTGTACAGGGACCTACCTTACAATGAGCAGTTCTTC. Translated: CASSLYRDLPYNEQFF.

Only a few counts were recorded for this clone. This chain links TRBV5-1 with TRBJ2-1; 9 nucleotides line up with TRBD1. This CDR3 region has 15 residues. CDR1 is SGHRS, CDR2 YFSETQ, per germline. V gave up 2 bases and J gave up 7 bases; unmatched junction bases: 7. The CDR3 coding sequence is TGCGCCAGCAGCTTACAGGGGGCGTTATTAAATGAGCAGTTCTTC. Translated: CASSLQGALLNEQFF.

This chain uses TRBV10-3 with TRBJ2-2; possibly TRBD2 for D (6 bases). The CDR3 covers 13 residues. V dropped 7 bases and J dropped 2 bases, with 8 bases sitting between them. CDR1 and CDR2 (germline): ENHRY, SYGVKD. The CDR3 region is CAITGTNTGELFF. The CDR3 DNA reads as TGTGCCATCACCGGGACTAACACCGGGGAGCTGTTTTTT.

DNA of the CDR3: TGTGCCAGCAGACCAATGGGCAGGGCGGTGAACACTGAAGCTTTCTTT. Translated: CASRPMGRAVNTEAFF. The chain is built from TRBV27 and TRBJ1-1, with a tentative D call TRBD1 (5 bases). Deletions cut 6 bases from V and 0 bases from J, with 17 bases between. Germline V lookup: CDR1 MNHEY, CDR2 SMNVEV (reference sequence). The CDR3 covers 16 residues.

This sequence joins TRBV5-1 and TRBJ2-1; D is possibly TRBD2 (5 bases). V was shortened by 3 bases and J by 0 bases, with 10 bases between the two germline ends. The CDR3 totals 15 residues. From germline, CDR1 is SGHRS and CDR2 YFSETQ. The CDR3 DNA reads TGCGCCAGCAGCTCAAGCGGATACTCCTACAATGAGCAGTTCTTC. Protein: CASSSSGYSYNEQFF.

This chain uses TRBV19 with TRBJ2-2; 10 nucleotides match TRBD2. Germline assignment: CDR1 LNHDA and CDR2 SQIVND (reference sequence). The CDR3 runs to 16 residues. Trimming removed 0 bases from V and 4 bases from J; junction bases left unmatched: 2. CDR3 in DNA: TGTGCCAGTAGTATAGATCCTAGCGGGAGCACCGGGGAGCTGTTTTTT. This translates into CASSIDPSGSTGELFF.

The rearrangement uses TRBV28 and TRBJ2-7; D possibly corresponds to TRBD1 (5 bases). The CDR3 consists of 11 residues. V was trimmed by 3 bases and J by 9 bases, leaving 9 bases between them. The germline V gene has CDR1 MDHEN and CDR2 SYDVKM. The CDR3 reads CASSFRAGQYF. CDR3 nucleotide sequence: TGTGCCAGCAGTTTCAGGGCAGGGCAGTACTTC. The full variable domain, in which reference TRBV28 and TRBJ2-7 provide the parts outside the CDR3, is DVKVTQSSRYLVKRTGEKVFLECVQDMDHENMFWYRQDPGLGLRLIYFSYDVKMKEKGDIPEGYSVSREKKERFSLILESASTNQTSMYLCASSFRAGQYFGPGTRLTVT.

The chain carries TRBV7-3 and TRBJ2-2, with 9 bases that match TRBD1. Germline V CDR1 and CDR2: SGHTA, FQGTGA. Trimming cost V 5 bases and J 7 bases; bases outside gene matches: 8. The CDR3 runs 15 residues. In DNA, the CDR3 is TGTGCCAGCAGCGCAACCGGGACAGGGATCGGGGAGCTGTTTTTT. Translating it yields CASSATGTGIGELFF.

The V gene is TRBV29-1, the J gene TRBJ2-1; a weak D match, TRBD2 (5 bases). This CDR3 region has 11 residues. The V and J ends lost 7 bases and 5 bases respectively, with 9 bases between them. CDR1 SQVTM and CDR2 ANQGSEA come from the germline V gene. As DNA, the CDR3 is TGCAGCGGAGGGCCTAACAATGAGCAGTTCTTC. Amino acid sequence: CSGGPNNEQFF.

This chain connects TRBV5-1 to TRBJ1-2; TRBD1 is a possible D gene (5 bases). CDR3 length: 15 residues. V lost 4 bases to trimming and J lost 0 bases, with 13 bases between them. CDR1 and CDR2 from the germline V gene are SGHRS and YFSETQ. CDR3 sequence reads: CASSPGASANYGYTF. CDR3 nucleotide sequence: TGCGCCAGCAGCCCCGGGGCCTCAGCTAACTATGGCTACACCTTC.

V is TRBV4-3 and J is TRBJ1-2; perhaps TRBD1 as D (5 bases). Trimming took off 3 bases at V and 4 bases at J, with 9 bases between the two ends. The germline CDR1 and CDR2 sequences are LGHNA and YSLEER. The CDR3 is 13 residues long. CDR3 in amino acids: CASSHGDSYGYTF. Written as DNA, the CDR3 is TGCGCCAGCAGCCATGGAGACAGCTATGGCTACACCTTC.

This sequence joins TRBV2 and TRBJ1-2, with D perhaps matching TRBD1 (6 bases). The CDR3 is 14 residues long. V lost 5 bases and J lost 4, with 14 bases in between. CDR1 and CDR2 (germline): SNHLY, FYNNEI. CDR3: CASSRQVDFYGYTF. CDR3 nucleotide sequence: TGTGCCAGCAGTCGACAGGTCGACTTCTATGGCTACACCTTC.

The V call is TRBV6-1, the J call TRBJ2-2; possibly TRBD1 for D (5 bases). The CDR3 covers 15 residues. The V end was cut by 5 bases, the J end by 0 bases, with 10 bases between. Germline V CDR1 and CDR2: MNHNS, SASEGT. This CDR3 reads CASSSRAANTGELFF. DNA of the CDR3: TGTGCCAGCAGTAGCAGGGCAGCGAACACCGGGGAGCTGTTTTTT.

The rearrangement links TRBV11-2 to TRBJ1-1, with D tentatively TRBD1 (6 bases). The CDR3 totals 14 residues. V was clipped by 1 base and J by 7 bases, with 13 bases between them. Germline CDR1 reads SGHAT; CDR2 reads FQNNGV. CDR3: CASSLAGARGEAFF. The CDR3 DNA reads as TGTGCCAGCAGCTTAGCAGGGGCTCGTGGTGAAGCTTTCTTT. The complete variable domain, with remaining parts taken from reference TRBV11-2 and TRBJ1-1, reads EAGVAQSPRYKIIEKRQSVAFWCNPISGHATLYWYQQILGQGPKLLIQFQNNGVVDDSQLPKDRFSAERLKGVDSTLKIQPAKLEDSAVYLCASSLAGARGEAFFGQGTRLTVV.